This TCR beta chain was observed in a study of blood T cells in healthy people across ages. In regard to this clonotype: Its antigen is as yet unknown.

The CDR3 sequence is 14 residues long. Per the germline V gene, CDR1 is SQVTM and CDR2 is ANQGSEA. The V end lost 4 bases, the J end lost 2 bases, and 9 bases lay between the germline ends. Peripheral blood was drawn, ten milliliters per donor. No fewer than 5 micrograms of total RNA were isolated from every sample. Primed by a sample-barcoded 5' primer and a J-beta primer mix, a second PCR proceeded for 7 to 11 cycles. Each CDR3 protein is one row after TCRdb ran MiXCR on the 5' RACE reads. The sample holds about 830,000 distinct CDR3 sequences; roughly 64% are singletons and the top ten take roughly 20%. Findings and limits, study-wide: Aged donors had fewer naive CD4+ cells and lower diversity than long-lived donors.

The specimen sequenced was blood. The chain combines TRBV29-1 with TRBJ2-6; D uncertain. The TCR sequence derives from a man aged 25 to 40 in good health. The DNA for the CDR3 is TGCAGCGTTGGGGATCTAGCTGGGGCCAACGTCCTGACTTTC. Translated, it gives CSVGDLAGANVLTF.